This T cell receptor beta chain was identified during a study of shared clonotypes between healthy human individuals. Looking at the study overall: Every donor yielded three CD4 naive, three CD4 memory, two CD8 naive and one CD8 memory plate.

CDR1 and CDR2 from the germline V gene are SQVTM and ANQGSEA. Losses at the gene ends were 4 bases for V and 4 bases for J; bases not matched to a gene: 17. The CDR3 has 18 residues. Memory CD4+ cells were the fraction left after CD45RA+ naive selection. In the original processing: Filtering was not the same, since immunoSEQ gave junction-only sequences without quality scores. Profiling relied on immunoSEQ multiplex PCR, and the TCRdb table lists in-frame clones only, not all of them. V and J calls and clone size are given by that table; D and trimming were obtained from the DNA. The table shows more than 1.2 million clones, with 98% to 99% occurring only once.

The TCR originated in a man aged 25-45 years in good health. This rearrangement joins TRBV29-1 to TRBJ2-1, with TRBD2 identical over 9 bases. The specimen sequenced was naive CD4+ T cells sorted from blood. As to subset: CD45RA+ positively selected. The CDR3 DNA sequence: TGCAGCGTTGGTGTTTTAGCGGGAGAAACATGGCAATACAATGAGCAGTTCTTC. This sequence encodes CSVGVLAGETWQYNEQFF.